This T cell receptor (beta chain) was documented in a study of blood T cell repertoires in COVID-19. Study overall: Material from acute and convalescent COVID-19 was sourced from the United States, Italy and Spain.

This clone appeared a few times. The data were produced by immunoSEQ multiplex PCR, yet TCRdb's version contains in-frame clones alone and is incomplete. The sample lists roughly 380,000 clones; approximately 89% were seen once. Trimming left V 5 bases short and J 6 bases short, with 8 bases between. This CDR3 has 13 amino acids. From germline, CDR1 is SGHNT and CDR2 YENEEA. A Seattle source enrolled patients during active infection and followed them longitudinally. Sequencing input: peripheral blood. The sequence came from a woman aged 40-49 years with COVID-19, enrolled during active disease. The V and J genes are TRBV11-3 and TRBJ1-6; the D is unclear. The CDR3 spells CASSITGNSPLHF. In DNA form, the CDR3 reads TGTGCCAGCAGCATAACCGGTAATTCACCCCTCCACTTT.